Listed below are T cell receptor beta chains from one sample, sequenced in a study of OX40 agonist ivuxolimab in advanced cancers. Produced via immunoSEQ multiplex PCR; TCRdb's table is partial and in-frame only. Of tens of thousands of clones in the sample, approximately 92% were seen once. The material was CD4+ or CD8+ T cells sorted from blood, obtained in a trial of the OX40 agonist ivuxolimab. These receptors all come from an adult with an advanced solid tumor such as melanoma, head and neck, liver or kidney cancer. The CDR3 runs from the conserved cysteine through the conserved F or W. The order of the fields is J gene, clone size, D gene, V gene, CDR3 protein, CDR3 DNA. A D gene is named only where the DNA matches it firmly. Size values are once, few and many counts, or a class for expanded clones, and some rows have none.

TRBJ2-2,.,.,TRBV5-6,CASSLAANTGELFF,TGTGCCAGCAGCTTGGCCGCGAACACCGGGGAGCTGTTTTTT
TRBJ2-7,.,.,TRBV4-3,CASSQHRATYEQYF,TGCGCCAGCAGCCAACACAGGGCAACCTACGAGCAGTACTTC
TRBJ2-7,.,TRBD1,TRBV27,CASSLSQGAAYEQYF,TGTGCCAGCAGTTTATCGCAGGGGGCGGCTTACGAGCAGTACTTC
TRBJ1-1,once,.,TRBV7-9,CASSLGGLNTEAFF,TGTGCCAGCAGCTTGGGGGGACTGAACACTGAAGCTTTCTTT
TRBJ2-1,.,.,TRBV19,CASTQGSNEQFF,TGTGCCAGTACCCAGGGTAGCAATGAGCAGTTCTTC
TRBJ1-1,.,.,TRBV19,CASSIRLGTEAFF,TGTGCCAGTAGTATCCGTTTGGGGACTGAAGCTTTCTTT
TRBJ1-2,.,TRBD1,TRBV5-4,CASSLETGYYGYTF,TGTGCCAGCAGCTTGGAGACAGGGTACTATGGCTACACCTTC
TRBJ2-1,.,TRBD2,TRBV7-9,CASSPSPASGGYNEQFF,TGTGCCAGCAGCCCCTCCCCCGCTAGCGGGGGTTACAATGAGCAGTTCTTC
TRBJ1-1,.,.,TRBV6-5,CASSPFIGAEAFF,TGTGCCAGCAGTCCGTTTATTGGAGCTGAAGCTTTCTTT
TRBJ2-3,few,.,TRBV7-3,CASSSSPRGGITDTQYF,TGTGCCAGCAGCTCTAGCCCCCGGGGCGGGATCACAGATACGCAGTATTTT
TRBJ1-1,.,.,TRBV29-1,CSTTLRTEEAFF,TGCAGCACCACCCTTCGGACTGAGGAAGCTTTCTTT
TRBJ1-5,.,.,TRBV5-8,CASSLGGGRGNQPQHF,TGTGCCAGCAGCTTGGGCGGTGGCAGGGGTAATCAGCCCCAGCATTTT
TRBJ1-5,.,.,TRBV30,CAWSEAVKGNQPQHF,TGTGCCTGGAGTGAAGCGGTTAAGGGCAATCAGCCCCAGCATTTT
TRBJ2-7,.,.,TRBV5-5,CASSLSSYEQYF,TGTGCCAGCAGCTTGAGCTCCTACGAGCAGTACTTC
TRBJ1-2,.,.,TRBV7-9,CASSLPGAAGTVYGYTF,TGTGCCAGCAGCCTCCCAGGGGCTGCCGGGACGGTGTATGGCTACACCTTC
TRBJ1-1,.,TRBD1,TRBV7-9,CASSLDRGTEAFF,TGTGCCAGCAGCTTGGACAGGGGTACTGAAGCTTTCTTT
TRBJ2-2,.,.,TRBV27,CASSFLSTGELFF,TGTGCCAGCAGTTTCCTGAGCACCGGGGAGCTGTTTTTT
TRBJ1-1,.,.,TRBV6-5,CASSYSLTEAFF,TGTGCCAGCAGTTACTCCCTGACTGAAGCTTTCTTT
TRBJ1-1,.,.,TRBV9,CASSVGGGPNTEAFF,TGTGCCAGCAGCGTAGGAGGTGGACCTAACACTGAAGCTTTCTTT
TRBJ1-1,.,.,TRBV28,CASSLRGSLHGAFF,TGTGCCAGCAGTTTGAGAGGGTCCCTACATGGAGCTTTCTTT
TRBJ2-7,once,.,TRBV9,CASSVGSEEQYF,TGTGCCAGCAGCGTAGGCTCCGAAGAGCAGTACTTC
TRBJ1-4,once,.,TRBV4-3,CASSPRGPVGPEKLFF,TGCGCCAGCAGCCCCCGGGGACCAGTGGGTCCTGAAAAACTGTTTTTT
TRBJ1-5,.,.,TRBV9,CASSVGGLSNNQPQHF,TGTGCCAGCAGCGTAGGTGGGTTATCCAACAATCAGCCCCAGCATTTT
TRBJ2-7,.,.,TRBV28,CASSLLQGSFYEQYF,TGTGCCAGCAGTCTACTACAGGGCTCATTCTACGAGCAGTACTTC
TRBJ1-1,.,TRBD1,TRBV5-6,CASSLRTGKTEAFF,TGTGCCAGCAGCTTAAGGACAGGGAAGACTGAAGCTTTCTTT
TRBJ1-5,.,.,TRBV12-2,CASRLAALRAPRRPQHF,TGTGCAAGTCGCTTAGCGGCGTTGAGGGCCCCTCGGAGGCCCCAGCATTTT
TRBJ1-5,.,TRBD1,TRBV12-5,CASGSQGVYNQPQHF,TGTGCTAGTGGTTCTCAGGGGGTATACAATCAGCCCCAGCATTTT
TRBJ1-1,.,TRBD1,TRBV19,CASSIYRGNTEAFF,TGTGCCAGTAGTATCTACAGGGGGAACACTGAAGCTTTCTTT
TRBJ1-2,.,TRBD1,TRBV11-2,CASSPGTGYRGYTF,TGTGCCAGCAGCCCCGGGACAGGGTATCGTGGCTACACCTTC
TRBJ2-2,.,.,TRBV11-3,CASSQRSLWTAPNTGELFF,TGTGCCAGCAGTCAGCGAAGTCTTTGGACAGCTCCGAACACCGGGGAGCTGTTTTTT
TRBJ2-5,.,.,TRBV21-1,CASSRKFPETSSGQETQYF,TGTGCCAGCAGCAGAAAATTCCCAGAGACTAGTAGCGGGCAAGAGACCCAGTACTTC
TRBJ2-7,.,.,TRBV27,CASAEGLKVYEQYF,TGTGCCAGCGCGGAGGGGTTGAAAGTGTACGAGCAGTACTTC
TRBJ1-4,.,.,TRBV27,CASSPIDRGEKLFF,TGTGCCAGCAGTCCGATCGACCGTGGTGAAAAACTGTTTTTT
TRBJ1-2,.,TRBD1,TRBV30,CACPNSGQGVYGYTF,TGTGCCTGTCCAAACTCGGGACAGGGGGTCTATGGCTACACCTTC
TRBJ1-5,.,.,TRBV4-2,CASSLGLRQPQHF,TGTGCCAGCAGCCTGGGACTTCGTCAGCCCCAGCATTTT
TRBJ1-5,.,.,TRBV7-9,CASSVAGLGQPQHF,TGTGCCAGCAGTGTAGCTGGGCTCGGTCAGCCCCAGCATTTT
TRBJ2-7,.,TRBD1,TRBV7-9,CASSLYTGTGGTYEQYF,TGTGCCAGCAGCTTGTACACCGGGACAGGGGGTACCTACGAGCAGTACTTC
TRBJ2-7,.,.,TRBV6-5,CASTPVGWDEQYF,TGTGCCAGCACCCCAGTTGGGTGGGACGAGCAGTACTTC
TRBJ2-1,.,TRBD2,TRBV4-3,CASSQDLAGGSSYNEQFF,TGCGCCAGCAGCCAAGATCTAGCGGGAGGGTCCTCCTACAATGAGCAGTTCTTC
TRBJ1-5,.,.,TRBV12-5,CASGLAPGYKYSNQPQHF,TGTGCTAGTGGTTTGGCACCCGGATACAAGTATAGCAATCAGCCCCAGCATTTT
TRBJ2-7,once,.,TRBV11-2,CASSLDSYEQYF,TGTGCCAGCAGCCTAGACAGTTACGAGCAGTACTTC
TRBJ1-1,.,TRBD1,TRBV28,CASSPGTANTEAFF,TGTGCCAGCAGTCCCGGGACAGCGAACACTGAAGCTTTCTTT
TRBJ1-2,.,.,TRBV27,CASSLSGGGGNYGYTF,TGTGCCAGCAGTTTAAGTGGTGGCGGGGGTAACTATGGCTACACCTTC
TRBJ2-7,.,TRBD2,TRBV11-2,CASRSTSVYEQYF,TGTGCCAGCAGGTCGACTAGCGTCTACGAGCAGTACTTC
TRBJ2-1,.,TRBD2,TRBV7-9,CASSLVSGGGNEQFF,TGTGCCAGCAGCTTAGTAAGCGGGGGGGGCAATGAGCAGTTCTTC
TRBJ1-4,.,.,TRBV9,CASSETGRANEKLFF,TGTGCCAGCAGCGAAACAGGGAGGGCTAATGAAAAACTGTTTTTT